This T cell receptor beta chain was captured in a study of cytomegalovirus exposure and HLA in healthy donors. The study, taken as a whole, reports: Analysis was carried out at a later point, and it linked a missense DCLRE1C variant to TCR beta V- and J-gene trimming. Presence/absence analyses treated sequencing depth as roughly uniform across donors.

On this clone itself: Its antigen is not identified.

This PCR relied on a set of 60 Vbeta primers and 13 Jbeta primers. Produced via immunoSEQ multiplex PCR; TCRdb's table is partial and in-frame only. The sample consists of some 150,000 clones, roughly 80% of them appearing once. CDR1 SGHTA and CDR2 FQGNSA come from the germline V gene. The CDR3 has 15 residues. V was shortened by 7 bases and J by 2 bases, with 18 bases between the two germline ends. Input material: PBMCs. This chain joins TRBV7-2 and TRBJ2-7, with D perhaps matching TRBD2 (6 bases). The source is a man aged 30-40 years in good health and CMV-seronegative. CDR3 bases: TGTGCCAGCACCAACGGGGGACTGCTGACCTACGAGCAGTACTTC. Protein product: CASTNGGLLTYEQYF.